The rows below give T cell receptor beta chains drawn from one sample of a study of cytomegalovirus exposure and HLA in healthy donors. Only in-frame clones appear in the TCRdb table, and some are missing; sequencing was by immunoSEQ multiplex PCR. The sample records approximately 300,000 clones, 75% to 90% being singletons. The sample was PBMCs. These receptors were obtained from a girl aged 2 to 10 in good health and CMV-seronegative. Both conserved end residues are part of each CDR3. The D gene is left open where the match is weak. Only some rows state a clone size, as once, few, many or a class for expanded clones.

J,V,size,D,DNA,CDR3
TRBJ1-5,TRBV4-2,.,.,TGTGCCAGCAGCCCTCAAATCGACAGGAAGACTCGATTGGCCCAGCATTTT,CASSPQIDRKTRLAQHF
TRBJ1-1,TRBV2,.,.,TGTGCCAGCAGAGGGACACACATGAACACTGAAGCTTTCTTT,CASRGTHMNTEAFF
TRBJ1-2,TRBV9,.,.,TGTGCCAGCAGCGTAGGTTGGGCTATTGAGGGCTACACCTTC,CASSVGWAIEGYTF
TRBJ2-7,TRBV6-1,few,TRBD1,TGTGCCAGCAGTACTGGGACAGGCGGCGAGCAGTACTTC,CASSTGTGGEQYF
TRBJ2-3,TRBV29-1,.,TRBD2,TGCAGCGTTGAATGGGTAACTAGCGAAATCACAGATACGCAGTATTTT,CSVEWVTSEITDTQYF
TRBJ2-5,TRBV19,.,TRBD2,TGTGCCAGTAGTATGCCCTTACTAGCGGGAGGAGCTGAGACCCAGTACTTC,CASSMPLLAGGAETQYF
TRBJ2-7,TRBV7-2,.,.,TGTGCCAGCAGCTTGGCCGGACAGAACTCCCTCGAGCAGTACTTC,CASSLAGQNSLEQYF
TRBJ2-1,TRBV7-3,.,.,TGTGCCAGCAGCTCCACCCGGGGTTACAATGAGCAGTTCTTC,CASSSTRGYNEQFF
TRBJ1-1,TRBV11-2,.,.,TGTGCCAGCAGCTTACAGGGAGGCACTGAAGCTTTCTTT,CASSLQGGTEAFF
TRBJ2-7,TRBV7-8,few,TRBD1,TGTGCCAGCAGTCGTCCCGGGACAGGGTCGTACGAGCAGTACTTC,CASSRPGTGSYEQYF
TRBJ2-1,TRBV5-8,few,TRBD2,TGTGCCAGCAGGAGAGCGGGAGCCTACAATGAGCAGTTCTTC,CASRRAGAYNEQFF
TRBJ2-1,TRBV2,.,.,TGTGCCAGCAGTGAGCAGGCGGGCCTCTCTTACAATGAGCAGTTCTTC,CASSEQAGLSYNEQFF
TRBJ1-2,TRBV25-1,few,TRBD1,TGTGCCAGCAGTGACCCAACAGGGGTGCGGGGCTACACCTTC,CASSDPTGVRGYTF